This T cell receptor beta chain was sequenced for a study of blood T cell repertoires in COVID-19. The wider study: Samples taken during acute and convalescent COVID-19 were collected in the United States, Italy and Spain. PBMCs, B-cell-depleted T cells, or T cells provided the cDNA or gDNA that made up the material.

The CDR3 length is 17 residues. The germline gives CDR1 SGHAT, CDR2 FQNNGV. After removal of 5 bases from V and 5 bases from J, the junction contained 15 bases not matched to a gene. Everyone who took part was about 18 to 89 years old, and they came from roughly 25 US areas. People in the exposed group encountered a COVID-19 case within 2 weeks before entering the study. Clones were sequenced by immunoSEQ multiplex PCR, and TCRdb holds only the in-frame ones, with some missing. Among approximately 190,000 clones, roughly 84% were seen once, and the ten largest hold around 2.9%. The sample consisted of PBMCs or T cells enriched from blood (not recorded which). The V call is TRBV11-2, the J call TRBJ2-5; 9 bases match TRBD2. The receptor was derived from a woman in her thirties who had been exposed to COVID-19. DNA of the CDR3: TGTGCCAGCAGCGCACCGGGACTAGCCCCAGGGCGGGAGACCCAGTACTTC. The encoded protein is CASSAPGLAPGRETQYF.